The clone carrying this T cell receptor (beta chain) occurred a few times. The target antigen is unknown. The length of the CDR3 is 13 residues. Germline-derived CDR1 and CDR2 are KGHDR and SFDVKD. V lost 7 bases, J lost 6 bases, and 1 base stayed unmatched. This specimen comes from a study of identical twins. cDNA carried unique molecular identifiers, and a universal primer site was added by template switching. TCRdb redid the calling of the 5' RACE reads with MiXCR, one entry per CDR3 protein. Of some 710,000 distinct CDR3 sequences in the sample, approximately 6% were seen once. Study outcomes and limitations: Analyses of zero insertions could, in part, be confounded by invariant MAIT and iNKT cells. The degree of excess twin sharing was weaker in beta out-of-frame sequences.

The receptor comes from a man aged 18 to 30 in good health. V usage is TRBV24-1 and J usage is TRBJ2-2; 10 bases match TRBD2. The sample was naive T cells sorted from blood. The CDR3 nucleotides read TGTGCCACCAGCGGACTAGCGGCCGGGGAGCTGTTTTTT. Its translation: CATSGLAAGELFF.